The 10 T cell receptor beta chains reported below all come from one sample, sequenced in a study of blood T cell repertoires in COVID-19. Sequencing used immunoSEQ multiplex PCR; TCRdb keeps in-frame clones, though not all of them. The data contain over 250,000 clones, 88% of them seen just once; the ten biggest clones take up less than 5%. The material sequenced was peripheral blood. These receptors originate from a man in his fifties or sixties who had recovered from COVID-19.

The chain has TRBV9 and TRBJ1-4; D may be TRBD1 (5 bases). Trimming took 0 bases from V and 0 from J, leaving 12 bases between them. Germline V gene lookup returns CDR1 SGDLS and CDR2 YYNGEE. The CDR3 is made up of 17 amino acids. The CDR3 protein is CASSVGRGGTTNEKLFF. DNA for the CDR3: TGTGCCAGCAGCGTAGGGAGGGGAGGGACAACTAATGAAAAACTGTTTTTT.

This clone was observed once. V usage is TRBV10-2 and J usage is TRBJ1-4; 9 bases agree with TRBD1. In germline, CDR1 is WSHSY, CDR2 SAAADI. V shed 6 bases, J shed 4 bases, and the junction held 6 bases outside the gene matches. CDR3 length equals 15 residues. Here the CDR3 DNA reads TGCGCCAGCAGAAGTAGACAGGGGGGTAATGAAAAACTGTTTTTT. As protein: CASRSRQGGNEKLFF.

V usage is TRBV6-2 or TRBV6-3 and J usage is TRBJ1-1; a weak D match, TRBD1 (6 bases). The germline V and J ends were trimmed by 5 bases and 10 bases, with 14 bases remaining between them. Germline CDR1 reads MNHEY; CDR2 reads SVGEGT. The CDR3 loop spans 12 amino acids. The CDR3 DNA sequence: TGTGCCAGCAGTCGGGACACGCTGGGAGCTTTCTTT. Residues: CASSRDTLGAFF.

The rearrangement uses TRBV6-5 and TRBJ2-2; D possibly corresponds to TRBD1 (6 bases). Germline loops: CDR1 MNHEY, CDR2 SVGAGI. The CDR3 runs to 15 residues. Trimming pared 6 bases from V and 4 bases from J, leaving 15 bases between. The CDR3 DNA sequence: TGTGCCAGCAGAGGGGCTCAGGACAGCACCGGGGAGCTGTTTTTT. The encoded protein is CASRGAQDSTGELFF.

V usage is TRBV11-2 and J usage is TRBJ2-7; 7 positions agree with TRBD1. The CDR3 has 14 residues. V was pared by 1 base and J by 2 bases, with 2 bases of the junction left unmatched. CDR1 and CDR2 from the germline V gene are SGHAT and FQNNGV. The CDR3 reads CASSLGQGAYEQYF. The CDR3 DNA reads TGTGCCAGCAGCTTAGGACAGGGAGCCTACGAGCAGTACTTC.

The chain employs TRBV6-5 and TRBJ1-1; D is unclear. Germline CDR1 and CDR2: MNHEY and SVGAGI. This CDR3 has 13 amino acids. V gave up 6 bases and J gave up 1 base, with 9 bases separating them. The CDR3: CASSRRGNTEAFF. Here the CDR3 DNA reads TGTGCCAGCAGCCGACGAGGGAACACTGAAGCTTTCTTT.

The chain links TRBV7-2 to TRBJ1-4; 8 bases map to TRBD1. The CDR3 is 15 amino acids. The germline CDR1 and CDR2 sequences are SGHTA and FQGNSA. With V trimmed by 5 bases and J by 0 bases, 2 bases remained unmatched. The CDR3 here is CASSQGQATNEKLFF. The CDR3 nucleotides read TGTGCCAGCAGCCAGGGACAGGCAACTAATGAAAAACTGTTTTTT.

This clone occurred once. The rearrangement joins TRBV5-1 to TRBJ1-2, with TRBD1 identical over 8 bases. Germline CDR1 and CDR2: SGHRS and YFSETQ. Losses at the gene ends were 0 bases for V and 7 bases for J; bases not matched to a gene: 11. The CDR3 runs 16 residues. The CDR3 region is CASSLDGAGGGFGYTF. CDR3 bases: TGCGCCAGCAGCTTGGATGGGGCAGGGGGCGGTTTTGGCTACACCTTC.

V usage is TRBV7-6 and J usage is TRBJ1-2, with D maybe TRBD1 (6 bases). V was trimmed by 5 bases and J by 8 bases, leaving 21 bases between them. This CDR3 contains 15 residues. Germline-derived CDR1 and CDR2 are SGHVS and FNYEAQ. The CDR3 nucleotides are TGTGCCAGCAGCGAACAGGGCCACGTAGGAAAGGGCTACACCTTC. Protein product: CASSEQGHVGKGYTF.

The chain carries TRBV5-6 and TRBJ1-4, with TRBD1 as a possible D gene (6 bases). This CDR3 contains 15 residues. Trimming pared 3 bases from V and 8 bases from J, leaving 17 bases between. Germline CDR1 reads SGHDT; CDR2 reads YYEEEE. The CDR3 nucleotides read TGTGCCAGCAGCTCGCTAGCAGGGGCCGGGGAAAAACTGTTTTTT. Translation gives CASSSLAGAGEKLFF.